The 23 T cell receptor beta chains listed next were all sequenced from one sample in a study of blood T cell repertoires in COVID-19. Here immunoSEQ multiplex PCR was the method, and the copy in TCRdb shows in-frame clones only, minus some. Seen here are tens of thousands of clones, roughly four fifths observed once, and the top ten hold 6.5% to 8.5%. Sample: peripheral blood. These TCRs come from a man between 50 and 59 years old with active or convalescent COVID-19.

The chain links TRBV5-4 to TRBJ2-3; TRBD2 matches at 7 bases. The length of the CDR3 is 16 residues. After removal of 3 bases from V and 1 base from J, the junction contained 8 bases not matched to a gene. Per germline, CDR1 SGHNT and CDR2 YYREEE (reference sequence). CDR3 loop: CASSSLSGVRTDTQYF. CDR3 nucleotides: TGTGCCAGCAGCTCTCTCAGCGGGGTCCGCACAGATACGCAGTATTTT.

V usage is TRBV18 and J usage is TRBJ2-1, with D possibly TRBD1 on 7 matching bases. CDR1 is KGHSH and CDR2 is LQKENI in the germline V gene. V dropped 6 bases and J dropped 7 bases, with 19 bases sitting between them. The CDR3 totals 15 residues. CDR3 region: CASSPGVARGNEQFF. CDR3 coding DNA: TGTGCCAGCTCCCCGGGGGTGGCCAGGGGGAATGAGCAGTTCTTC.

V usage is TRBV18 and J usage is TRBJ2-5; D remains unclear. From germline, CDR1 is KGHSH and CDR2 LQKENI. CDR3 length: 14 amino acids. The V gene lost 0 bases and the J gene lost 5 bases, with 10 bases spanning the gap. The CDR3 region is CASSPPAGRETQYF. CDR3 nucleotides: TGTGCCAGCTCACCACCGGCAGGTCGGGAGACCCAGTACTTC.

The chain carries TRBV3-1 (or the pseudogene TRBV3-2) and TRBJ1-2, with D possibly TRBD1 on 5 matching bases. CDR3 size: 14 residues. Between the trimmed V and J ends, which lost 4 bases and 3 bases, there was a span of 12 bases. Germline CDR1 LGHDT, CDR2 YNNKEL (reference sequence). The CDR3 nucleotides are TGTGCCAGCAGCCTCGGAGGGGCGTACTATGGCTACACCTTC. This gives the protein CASSLGGAYYGYTF.

The chain is built from TRBV19 and TRBJ2-1; 8 bases are a match to TRBD1. The trim removed 5 bases at V and 7 bases at J, leaving 4 bases unmatched. The CDR3 is 13 amino acids. Germline CDR1 reads LNHDA; CDR2 reads SQIVND (reference sequence). The CDR3 spells CASSARTGNEQFF. DNA of the CDR3: TGTGCCAGTAGTGCCCGGACAGGGAATGAGCAGTTCTTC.

V usage is TRBV6-5 and J usage is TRBJ1-5, with D tentatively TRBD1 (6 bases). CDR3 length: 14 amino acids. V was shortened by 7 bases and J by 1 base, with 11 bases between the two germline ends. Germline CDR1 MNHEY, CDR2 SVGAGI. Here the CDR3 reads CASMQGISNQPQHF. CDR3 DNA: TGTGCCAGCATGCAGGGGATAAGCAATCAGCCCCAGCATTTT.

The chain has TRBV27 and TRBJ1-5; maybe TRBD1 (6 bases). The germline V gene has CDR1 MNHEY and CDR2 SMNVEV (reference sequence). This CDR3 comprises 14 residues. The V gene lost 2 bases and the J gene lost 6 bases, with 11 bases spanning the gap. The CDR3 DNA reads TGTGCCAGCAGTTTACCAGGGGAGGGTCAGCCCCAGCATTTT. It codes for CASSLPGEGQPQHF.

J is TRBJ2-5 and V is TRBV19, with 7 bases identical to TRBD2. V lost 2 bases, J lost 4 bases, and 1 base stayed unmatched. Germline V gives CDR1 LNHDA, CDR2 SQIVND (reference sequence). The CDR3 is 13 residues long. The DNA of the CDR3 is TGTGCCAGTAGTATATGGGAGGGAGAGACCCAGTACTTC. Translated: CASSIWEGETQYF.

This clone came up many times. The V gene is TRBV13, the J gene TRBJ1-3; D is unclear. V lost 5 bases and J lost 9, with 11 bases in between. CDR3 length: 12 amino acids. CDR1 is PRHDT and CDR2 is FYEKMQ in the germline V gene (reference sequence). CDR3 sequence: CASSPPIGTIYF. The CDR3 DNA sequence: TGTGCCAGCAGCCCGCCAATCGGCACCATATATTTT.

The V gene is TRBV7-2, the J gene TRBJ2-5, with 8 bases that match TRBD2. This CDR3 region has 15 residues. V was clipped by 2 bases and J by 4 bases; unmatched bases: 6. Germline CDR1 reads SGHTA; CDR2 reads FQGNSA. The CDR3 spells CASSLRFSGAETQYF. The CDR3 DNA reads TGTGCCAGCAGCTTAAGGTTTAGCGGGGCAGAGACCCAGTACTTC.

The rearrangement joins TRBV4-1 to TRBJ2-5; 13 bases fit TRBD2. Per the germline V gene, CDR1 is MGHRA and CDR2 is YSYEKL. V lost 1 base and J lost 5; bases outside the gene matches: 1. There are 15 residues in the CDR3. CDR3 nucleotides: TGCGCCAGCAGCCAAGGGGGACTAGCGGGGGAGACCCAGTACTTC. Translation gives CASSQGGLAGETQYF.

This rearrangement joins TRBV25-1 to TRBJ1-2; D may be TRBD1 (5 bases). This CDR3 region has 15 residues. CDR1 is MGHDK, CDR2 SYGVNS, per germline. V was pared by 11 bases and J by 1 base, with 20 bases between. CDR3 DNA sequence: TGTGCCTCCAAGTGGGATAGGGGCGGTAACTATGGCTACACCTTC. Protein sequence: CASKWDRGGNYGYTF.

The chain couples TRBV30 to TRBJ2-2; a weak D match, TRBD1 (6 bases). Trimming stripped 8 bases from V and 1 base from J, with 14 bases between. The CDR3 length is 14 residues. Germline lookup yields CDR1 GTSNPN and CDR2 SVGIG (reference sequence). The CDR3 spells CATLGHRNTGELFF. CDR3 in DNA: TGTGCCACCCTGGGACACCGGAACACCGGGGAGCTGTTTTTT.

This clone occurred once. The J gene is TRBJ2-3, the V gene TRBV5-1, with 10 bases lining up with TRBD2. CDR3 length: 16 residues. Trimming at V came to 4 bases and at J to 2 bases, leaving 7 bases not matched to a gene. Germline-derived CDR1 and CDR2 are SGHRS and YFSETQ. The CDR3 DNA follows: TGCGCCAGCAGCACCTCTAGCGGGGGACTCACAGATACGCAGTATTTT. Translating it yields CASSTSSGGLTDTQYF.

This chain uses TRBV24-1 with TRBJ2-5; D not resolved. The CDR3 spans 12 residues. Per germline, CDR1 KGHDR and CDR2 SFDVKD. The V end lost 4 bases, the J end lost 7 bases, and 9 bases lay between the germline ends. CDR3 in DNA: TGTGCCACCAGTGACTTTCAGTGGACCCAGTACTTC. Protein sequence: CATSDFQWTQYF.

V is TRBV3-1 (or the pseudogene TRBV3-2) and J is TRBJ2-1, with TRBD2 matching 7 bases. CDR3 length equals 13 residues. The germline V gene has CDR1 LGHDT and CDR2 YNNKEL (reference sequence). V was clipped by 6 bases and J by 9 bases; unmatched bases: 8. The CDR3 DNA is TGTGCCAGCAGGCACCGGGGGGAAGGTGAGCAGTTCTTC. As protein: CASRHRGEGEQFF.

V usage is TRBV4-3 and J usage is TRBJ2-2; no clear D gene. The germline gives CDR1 LGHNA, CDR2 YSLEER. Between the trimmed V and J ends, which lost 1 base and 0 bases, there was a span of 12 bases. The CDR3 has 17 residues. Here the CDR3 DNA reads TGCGCCAGCAGCCAAGTTAGCTTCCGCGCGAACACCGGGGAGCTGTTTTTT. It specifies CASSQVSFRANTGELFF.

The chain has TRBV6-6 and TRBJ2-3, with 7 bases lining up with TRBD2. The CDR3 runs to 15 residues. Germline CDR1 MNHNY, CDR2 SVGAGI (reference sequence). The V segment lost 6 bases and the J segment 2 bases; nucleotides outside the gene matches: 8. The CDR3 nucleotides are TGTGCCAGCAGCGCATGGGGGGGGATCACAGATACGCAGTATTTT. This codes for CASSAWGGITDTQYF.

This chain connects TRBV5-1 to TRBJ2-5; possible D gene TRBD1, 5 bases. In germline, CDR1 is SGHRS, CDR2 YFSETQ. This CDR3 spans 14 amino acids. The V gene lost 3 bases and the J gene lost 1 base, with 10 bases spanning the gap. Here the CDR3 DNA reads TGCGCCAGCAGCTATATGGGGCTCCAAGAGACCCAGTACTTC. It yields the protein CASSYMGLQETQYF.

The chain is built from TRBV25-1 and TRBJ2-2; D call uncertain. The germline V gene encodes CDR1 MGHDK and CDR2 SYGVNS. Trimming removed 6 bases from V and 3 bases from J, with 11 bases in between. The CDR3 covers 14 residues. The CDR3 here is CASRSEPYTGELFF. The CDR3 DNA sequence: TGTGCCAGCAGGTCCGAGCCGTACACCGGGGAGCTGTTTTTT. The complete variable domain, with remaining parts taken from reference TRBV25-1 and TRBJ2-2, reads EADIYQTPRYLVIGTGKKITLECSQTMGHDKMYWYQQDPGMELHLIHYSYGVNSTEKGDLSSESTVSRIRTEHFPLTLESARPSHTSQYLCASRSEPYTGELFFGEGSRLTVL.

The J gene is TRBJ1-2, the V gene TRBV5-4, with 9 bases aligning to TRBD1. The J segment lost 2 bases and the V segment lost 5 bases, leaving 4 bases of the junction unmatched. The CDR3 extends over 14 amino acids. Germline V lookup: CDR1 SGHNT, CDR2 YYREEE (reference sequence). The CDR3 nucleotides read TGTGCCAGCAGTACAGGGGGCTTAAACTATGGCTACACCTTC. Protein product: CASSTGGLNYGYTF. Supplemented by reference TRBV5-4 and TRBJ1-2, the full variable domain reads ETGVTQSPTHLIKTRGQQVTLRCSSQSGHNTVSWYQQALGQGPQFIFQYYREEENGRGNFPPRFSGLQFPNYSSELNVNALELDDSALYLCASSTGGLNYGYTFGSGTRLTVV.

The table lists this clone with a count of one. The rearrangement uses TRBV6-1 and TRBJ2-1; 8 bases line up with TRBD2. The CDR3 runs 15 residues. Per the germline V gene, CDR1 is MNHNS and CDR2 is SASEGT. The J segment lost 7 bases and the V segment lost 6 bases, leaving 11 bases of the junction unmatched. The CDR3 here is CASSRSGGLGNEQFF. The CDR3 bases are TGTGCCAGCAGCAGGAGCGGGGGCCTAGGGAATGAGCAGTTCTTC.

The gene calls are TRBV6-5 and TRBJ2-5, with D possibly matching TRBD1 (6 bases). Germline loops: CDR1 MNHEY, CDR2 SVGAGI. The CDR3 runs 14 residues. Trimming took off 6 bases at V and 2 bases at J, with 13 bases between the two ends. CDR3 protein: CASRRGQQQETQYF. The CDR3 region has the DNA TGTGCCAGCAGAAGAGGACAGCAACAAGAGACCCAGTACTTC.